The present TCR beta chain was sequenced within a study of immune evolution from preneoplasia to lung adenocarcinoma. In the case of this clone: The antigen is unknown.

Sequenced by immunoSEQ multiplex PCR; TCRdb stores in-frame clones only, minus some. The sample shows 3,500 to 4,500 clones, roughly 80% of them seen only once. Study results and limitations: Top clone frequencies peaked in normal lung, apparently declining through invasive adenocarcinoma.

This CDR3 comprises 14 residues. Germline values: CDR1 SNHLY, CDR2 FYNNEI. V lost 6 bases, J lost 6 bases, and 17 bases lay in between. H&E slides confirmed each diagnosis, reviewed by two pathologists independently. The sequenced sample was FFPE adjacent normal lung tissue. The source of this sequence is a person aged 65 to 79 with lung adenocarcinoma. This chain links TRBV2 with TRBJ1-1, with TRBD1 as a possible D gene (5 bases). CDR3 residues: CASSLGSEGSEAFF. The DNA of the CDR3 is TGTGCCAGCAGCCTCGGGAGTGAGGGGTCTGAAGCTTTCTTT.